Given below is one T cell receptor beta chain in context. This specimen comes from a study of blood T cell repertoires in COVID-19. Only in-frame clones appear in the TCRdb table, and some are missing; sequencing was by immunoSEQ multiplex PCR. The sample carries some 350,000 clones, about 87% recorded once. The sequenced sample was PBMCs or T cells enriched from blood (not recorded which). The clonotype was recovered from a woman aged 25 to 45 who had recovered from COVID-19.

The CDR3 DNA is TGCGCCAGCAGCGGAGGACAGGTGAACTATAATTCACCCCTCCACTTT. It encodes CASSGGQVNYNSPLHF. The V gene is TRBV5-1, the J gene TRBJ1-6; 7 bases map to TRBD1. J was trimmed by 3 bases and V by 4 bases; bases with no gene match: 7. Germline V gene lookup returns CDR1 SGHRS and CDR2 YFSETQ. The CDR3 extends over 16 amino acids.